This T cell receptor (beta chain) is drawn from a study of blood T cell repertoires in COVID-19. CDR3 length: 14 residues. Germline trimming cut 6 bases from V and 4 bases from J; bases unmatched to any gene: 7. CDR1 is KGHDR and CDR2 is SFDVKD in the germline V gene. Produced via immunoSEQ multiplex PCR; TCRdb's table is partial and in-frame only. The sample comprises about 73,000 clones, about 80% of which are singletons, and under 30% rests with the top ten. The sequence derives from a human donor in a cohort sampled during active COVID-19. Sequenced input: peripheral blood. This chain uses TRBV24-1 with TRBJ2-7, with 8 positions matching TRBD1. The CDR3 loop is CATSNDQGAYEQYF. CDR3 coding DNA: TGTGCCACCAGTAACGACCAGGGGGCGTACGAGCAGTACTTC.